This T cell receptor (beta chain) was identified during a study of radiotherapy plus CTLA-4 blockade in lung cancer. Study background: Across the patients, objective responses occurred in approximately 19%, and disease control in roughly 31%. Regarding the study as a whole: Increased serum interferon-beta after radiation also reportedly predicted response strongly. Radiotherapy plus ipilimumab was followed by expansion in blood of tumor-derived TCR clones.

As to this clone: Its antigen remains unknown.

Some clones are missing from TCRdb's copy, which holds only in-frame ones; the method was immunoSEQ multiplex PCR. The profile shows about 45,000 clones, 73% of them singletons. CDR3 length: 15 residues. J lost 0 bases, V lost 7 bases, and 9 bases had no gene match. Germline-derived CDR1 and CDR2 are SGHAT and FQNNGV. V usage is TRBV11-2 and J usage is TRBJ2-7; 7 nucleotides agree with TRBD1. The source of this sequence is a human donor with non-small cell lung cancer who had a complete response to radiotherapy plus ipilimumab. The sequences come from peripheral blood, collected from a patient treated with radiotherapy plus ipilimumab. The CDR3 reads CASTWDSHSSYEQYF. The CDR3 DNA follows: TGTGCCAGCACCTGGGACAGCCACAGCTCCTACGAGCAGTACTTC.